A selection of T cell receptor beta chains follows, all from one sample in a study of blood T cell repertoires in COVID-19. Here immunoSEQ multiplex PCR was the method, and the copy in TCRdb shows in-frame clones only, minus some. The table includes 150,000 to 200,000 clones, 75% to 95% detected once. Sequencing was performed on peripheral blood. Every receptor here comes from a man aged 45 to 65 with acute or convalescent COVID-19. CDR3s include the opening cysteine and the closing phenylalanine or tryptophan. The order of the fields is clone size, J gene, D gene, V gene, CDR3 DNA, CDR3 protein. The D gene is left open where the match is weak. Part of the rows lack a size; the others show once, few, many or a class for expanded clones.

clone size: -
J gene: TRBJ1-1
D gene: -
V gene: TRBV6-6
CDR3 DNA: TGTGCCAGCAGTTACTCTGCAGGGCAGAAAGCTTTCTTT
CDR3 protein: CASSYSAGQKAFF

clone size: -
J gene: TRBJ1-2
D gene: -
V gene: TRBV6-1
CDR3 DNA: TGTGCCAGCAGTGAAAGCGGGGGCTACACCTTC
CDR3 protein: CASSESGGYTF

clone size: -
J gene: TRBJ2-1
D gene: -
V gene: TRBV6-1
CDR3 DNA: TGTGCCAGCGGTAAAGTGAGCTCCTACAATGAGCAGTTCTTC
CDR3 protein: CASGKVSSYNEQFF

clone size: -
J gene: TRBJ2-3
D gene: TRBD2
V gene: TRBV9
CDR3 DNA: TGTGCCAGCAGCGTAGCCCCGGGAGGAGGTACAGATACGCAGTATTTT
CDR3 protein: CASSVAPGGGTDTQYF

clone size: -
J gene: TRBJ1-4
D gene: -
V gene: TRBV28
CDR3 DNA: TGTGCCAGCAGTCCACACACCGCAACTAATGAAAAACTGTTTTTT
CDR3 protein: CASSPHTATNEKLFF

clone size: -
J gene: TRBJ2-5
D gene: -
V gene: TRBV6-1
CDR3 DNA: TGTGCCAGCAGTGGCCGTTTGGGGGCGTTTCAAGAGACCCAGTACTTC
CDR3 protein: CASSGRLGAFQETQYF

clone size: once
J gene: TRBJ2-3
D gene: TRBD2
V gene: TRBV5-1
CDR3 DNA: TGCGCCAGCAGCATGGGACGGACTAGCGGGAGTGTAGATACGCAGTATTTT
CDR3 protein: CASSMGRTSGSVDTQYF

clone size: -
J gene: TRBJ2-7
D gene: TRBD2
V gene: TRBV29-1
CDR3 DNA: TGCAGCGTCCGAGAATTAGCGGGAGACGACGAGCAGTACTTC
CDR3 protein: CSVRELAGDDEQYF

clone size: -
J gene: TRBJ1-6
D gene: -
V gene: TRBV11-2
CDR3 DNA: TGTGCCAGCAGCACCCTATCGGGGTGGCCTAATTCACCCCTCCACTTT
CDR3 protein: CASSTLSGWPNSPLHF

clone size: -
J gene: TRBJ1-6
D gene: -
V gene: TRBV5-1
CDR3 DNA: TGCGCCAGCAGTCTCGAGCCGAATTCACCCCTCCACTTT
CDR3 protein: CASSLEPNSPLHF